The source of this TCR beta chain is a study of T-cell memory formation after mild COVID-19. Turning to the study itself: The study found TCR clusters largely donor specific.

TCRalpha and TCRbeta libraries used 5'RACE with constant-segment primers and UMIs. TCRdb reprocessed the 5' RACE reads via MiXCR and lists one record per CDR3 protein. Of 300,000 to 350,000 distinct CDR3 sequences listed, roughly an eighth are singletons. This clonotype was counted ten times or more. The antigen is not known. The CDR3 runs 16 residues. In germline, CDR1 is SGHTA, CDR2 FQGTGA. V lost 5 bases, J lost 3 bases, and 12 bases stayed unmatched. Findings and limits, study-wide: Researchers found some responding clones in pre-infection memory, a sign that cross-reactive memory joined. Clones that contracted from day 15 to 85 had balanced CD4/CD8; later expanders were CD4+ biased.

The chain employs TRBV7-3 and TRBJ2-5; 7 positions agree with TRBD1. This clonotype was obtained from a man aged 18 to 29 who had mild COVID-19 (a few samples of this study predate the infection). Cell type and time point are not known. The sequencing input was PBMCs or a T cell subset sorted from them (not recorded which). CDR3 in amino acids: CASSRISGTDEETQYF. Written as DNA, the CDR3 is TGTGCCAGCAGCCGAATTTCCGGGACAGACGAAGAGACCCAGTACTTC. Full variable domain (rest looked up from reference TRBV7-3 and TRBJ2-5): GAGVSQTPSNKVTEKGKYVELRCDPISGHTALYWYRQSLGQGPEFLIYFQGTGAADDSGLPNDRFFAVRPEGSVSTLKIQRTERGDSAVYLCASSRISGTDEETQYFGPGTRLLVL.